This record concerns one TCR beta chain sequence. The junction does not match germline at one end; this may be a read error. Germline-derived CDR1 and CDR2 are MGHRA and YSYEKL. This CDR3 has 13 residues. In the original processing: Amplification of reference gene primers was used by the study to estimate nucleated cell counts. Produced via immunoSEQ multiplex PCR; TCRdb's table is partial and in-frame only. From that table come the V and J calls and clone size; the DNA was used to work out D and trimming. Among about 140,000 clones listed, 70% to 90% were seen once. The data are from a study of blood T cell repertoires in COVID-19. Study summary: Acute-phase and convalescent COVID-19 samples originated in the United States, Italy and Spain. Nucleic acid was either cDNA or gDNA, and it came from T cells, B-cell-depleted T cells, or PBMCs.

This clonotype originated in a human donor in a cohort sampled during active COVID-19. V gene TRBV4-1 combines with J gene TRBJ1-2; perhaps TRBD1 as D (5 bases). The sequenced sample was peripheral blood. The CDR3: CASSQDPGGTIAF. CDR3 DNA sequence: TGCGCCAGCAGCCAAGACCCGGGGGGGACTATAGCCTTC.